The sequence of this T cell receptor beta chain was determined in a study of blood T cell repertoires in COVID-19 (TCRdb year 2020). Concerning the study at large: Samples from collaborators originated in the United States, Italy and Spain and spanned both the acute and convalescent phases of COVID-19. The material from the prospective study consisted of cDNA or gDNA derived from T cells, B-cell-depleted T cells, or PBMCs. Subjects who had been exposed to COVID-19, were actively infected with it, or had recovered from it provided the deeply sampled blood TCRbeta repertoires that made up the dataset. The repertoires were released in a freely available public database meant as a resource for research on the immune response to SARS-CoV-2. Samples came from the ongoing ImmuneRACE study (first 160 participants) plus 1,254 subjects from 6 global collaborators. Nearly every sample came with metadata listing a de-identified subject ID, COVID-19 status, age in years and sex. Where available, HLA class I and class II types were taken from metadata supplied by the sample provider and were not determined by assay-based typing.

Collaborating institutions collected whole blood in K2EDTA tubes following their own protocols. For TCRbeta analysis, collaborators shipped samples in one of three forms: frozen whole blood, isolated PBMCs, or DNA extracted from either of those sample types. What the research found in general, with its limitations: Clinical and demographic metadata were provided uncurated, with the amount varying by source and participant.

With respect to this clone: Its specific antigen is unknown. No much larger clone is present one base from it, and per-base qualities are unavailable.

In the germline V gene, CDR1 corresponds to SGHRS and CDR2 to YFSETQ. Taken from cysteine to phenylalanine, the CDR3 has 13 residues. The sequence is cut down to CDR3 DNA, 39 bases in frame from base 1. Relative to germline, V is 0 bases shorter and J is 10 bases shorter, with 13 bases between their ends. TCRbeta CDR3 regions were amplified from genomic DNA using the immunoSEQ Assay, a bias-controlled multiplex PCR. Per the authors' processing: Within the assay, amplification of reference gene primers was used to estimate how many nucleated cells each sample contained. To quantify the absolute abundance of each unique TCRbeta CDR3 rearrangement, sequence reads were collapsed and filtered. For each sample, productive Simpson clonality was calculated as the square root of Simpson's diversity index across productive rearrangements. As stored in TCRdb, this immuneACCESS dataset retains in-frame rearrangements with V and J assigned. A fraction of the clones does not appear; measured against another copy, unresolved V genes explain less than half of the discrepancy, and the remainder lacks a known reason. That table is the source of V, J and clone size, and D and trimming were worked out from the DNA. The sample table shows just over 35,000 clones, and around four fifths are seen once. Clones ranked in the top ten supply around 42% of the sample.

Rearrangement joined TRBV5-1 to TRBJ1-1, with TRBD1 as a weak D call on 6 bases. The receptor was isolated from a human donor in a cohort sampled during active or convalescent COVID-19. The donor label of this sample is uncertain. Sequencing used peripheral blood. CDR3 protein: CASSLASRGRAFF. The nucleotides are TGCGCCAGCAGCTTGGCGTCCAGGGGTAGAGCTTTCTTT.